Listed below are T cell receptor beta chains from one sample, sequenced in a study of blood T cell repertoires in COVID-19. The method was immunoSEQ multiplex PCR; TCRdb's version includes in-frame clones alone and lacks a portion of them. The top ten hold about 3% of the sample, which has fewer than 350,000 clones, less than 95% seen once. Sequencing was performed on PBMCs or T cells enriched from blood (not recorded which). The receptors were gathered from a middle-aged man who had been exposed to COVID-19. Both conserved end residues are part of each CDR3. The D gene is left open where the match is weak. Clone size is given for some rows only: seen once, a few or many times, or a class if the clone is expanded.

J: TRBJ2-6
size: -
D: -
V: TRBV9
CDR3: CASSGPRRAPGANVLTF
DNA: TGTGCCAGCAGCGGCCCAAGAAGAGCCCCCGGGGCCAACGTCCTGACTTTC

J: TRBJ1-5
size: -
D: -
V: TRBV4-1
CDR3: CASSQEGGGGNQPQHF
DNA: TGCGCCAGCAGCCAAGAAGGGGGAGGGGGCAATCAGCCCCAGCATTTT

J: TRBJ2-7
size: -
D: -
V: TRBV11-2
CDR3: CASSSLKVRGYEQYF
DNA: TGTGCCAGCAGCTCCCTGAAGGTCCGGGGGTACGAGCAGTACTTC

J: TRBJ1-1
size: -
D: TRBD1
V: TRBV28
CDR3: CASSSTGDTISTEAFF
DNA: TGTGCCAGCAGTTCGACAGGGGATACCATAAGCACTGAAGCTTTCTTT

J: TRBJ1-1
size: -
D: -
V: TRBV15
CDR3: CATGTGSSEAFF
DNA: TGTGCCACCGGAACAGGGTCCTCTGAAGCTTTCTTT

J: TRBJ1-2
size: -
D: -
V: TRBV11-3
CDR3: CASSLDRGTNYGYTF
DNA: TGTGCCAGCAGCTTAGACAGGGGAACTAACTATGGCTACACCTTC

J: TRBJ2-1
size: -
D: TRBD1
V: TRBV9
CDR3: CASSVGDRYYNEQFF
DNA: TGTGCCAGCAGCGTAGGGGACAGGTACTACAATGAGCAGTTCTTC

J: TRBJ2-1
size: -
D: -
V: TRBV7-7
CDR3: CASSWALSSYNEQFF
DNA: TGTGCCAGCAGCTGGGCTCTGAGCTCCTACAATGAGCAGTTCTTC

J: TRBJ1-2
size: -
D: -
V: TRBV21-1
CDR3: CASSTLGGGLSRPSYGYTF
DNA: TGTGCCAGCAGCACCCTCGGGGGGGGGCTCTCCCGGCCCTCCTATGGCTACACCTTC

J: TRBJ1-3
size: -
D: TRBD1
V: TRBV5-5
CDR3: CASSPTGWSPGNTIYF
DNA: TGTGCCAGCAGCCCGACAGGGTGGTCGCCTGGAAACACCATATATTTT

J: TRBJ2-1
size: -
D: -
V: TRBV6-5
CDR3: CASAFFHEQFF
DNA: TGTGCCAGCGCGTTTTTCCATGAGCAGTTCTTC

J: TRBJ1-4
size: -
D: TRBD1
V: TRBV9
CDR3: CASSVRQGEKLFF
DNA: TGTGCCAGCAGCGTACGACAGGGCGAAAAACTGTTTTTT

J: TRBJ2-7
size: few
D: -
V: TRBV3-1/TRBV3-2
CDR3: CASSQEGRYEQYF
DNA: TGTGCCAGCAGCCAAGAAGGGAGGTACGAGCAGTACTTC

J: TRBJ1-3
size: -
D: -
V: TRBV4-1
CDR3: CASSQGTSPRPGNTIYF
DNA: TGCGCCAGCAGCCAAGGAACCTCGCCCAGGCCCGGAAACACCATATATTTT

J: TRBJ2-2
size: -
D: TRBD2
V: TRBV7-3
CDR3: CASSKRGSGELFF
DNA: TGTGCCAGCAGTAAGCGGGGGTCCGGGGAGCTGTTTTTT

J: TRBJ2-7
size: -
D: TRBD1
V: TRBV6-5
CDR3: CASSNLRQGTQYF
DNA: TGTGCCAGCAGTAACCTCAGACAGGGGACGCAGTACTTC

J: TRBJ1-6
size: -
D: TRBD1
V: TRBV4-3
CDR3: CASSHIIDRGPNSPLHF
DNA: TGCGCCAGCAGCCACATTATAGACAGGGGGCCTAATTCACCCCTCCACTTT

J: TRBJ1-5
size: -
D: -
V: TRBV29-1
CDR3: CSVLVAGRQPQHF
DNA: TGCAGCGTTTTGGTGGCAGGGCGTCAGCCCCAGCATTTT

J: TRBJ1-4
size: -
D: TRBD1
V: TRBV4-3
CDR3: CASSQAKGAGGEKLFF
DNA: TGCGCCAGCAGCCAAGCGAAGGGGGCGGGTGGTGAAAAACTGTTTTTT

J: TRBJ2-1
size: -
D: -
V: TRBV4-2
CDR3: CASSQNQGHSGFGQFF
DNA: TGTGCCAGCAGCCAAAACCAGGGTCATTCGGGTTTCGGGCAGTTCTTC

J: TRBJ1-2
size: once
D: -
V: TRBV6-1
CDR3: CASSEAGVAYYGYTF
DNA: TGTGCCAGCAGTGAAGCCGGGGTGGCCTACTATGGCTACACCTTC

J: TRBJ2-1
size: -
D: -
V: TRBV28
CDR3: CASSPPASRDSYNEQFF
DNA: TGTGCCAGCAGTCCACCCGCCTCTCGGGACTCCTACAATGAGCAGTTCTTC

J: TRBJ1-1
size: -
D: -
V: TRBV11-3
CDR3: CASSKDGQGTEAFF
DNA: TGTGCCAGCAGCAAAGATGGGCAGGGCACTGAAGCTTTCTTT

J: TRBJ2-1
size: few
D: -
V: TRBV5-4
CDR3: CASSLDETSVLSSYNEQFF
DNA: TGTGCCAGCAGCTTAGATGAGACATCAGTTTTAAGCTCCTACAATGAGCAGTTCTTC

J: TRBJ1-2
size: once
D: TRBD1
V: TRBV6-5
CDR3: CASSYSRGRPRGYTF
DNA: TGTGCCAGCAGTTACTCGAGGGGGCGCCCGAGGGGCTACACCTTC

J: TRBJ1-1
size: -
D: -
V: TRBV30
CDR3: CAWGARSLNTEAFF
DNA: TGTGCCTGGGGGGCCCGTTCGTTGAACACTGAAGCTTTCTTT

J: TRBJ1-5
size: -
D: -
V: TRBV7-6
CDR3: CASSLPSQPQHF
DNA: TGTGCCAGCAGCTTACCCTCTCAGCCCCAGCATTTT

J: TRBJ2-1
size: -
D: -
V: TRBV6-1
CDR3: CASSEVGPLDRFF
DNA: TGTGCCAGCAGTGAAGTCGGCCCTCTAGACCGGTTCTTC

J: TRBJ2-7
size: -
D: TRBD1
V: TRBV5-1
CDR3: CASNLDRGRYEQYF
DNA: TGCGCCAGCAACTTGGACAGGGGGCGGTACGAGCAGTACTTC

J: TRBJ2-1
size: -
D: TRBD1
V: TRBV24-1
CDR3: CATSARQGSIYNEQFF
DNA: TGTGCCACCAGTGCCAGACAGGGTTCTATCTACAATGAGCAGTTCTTC

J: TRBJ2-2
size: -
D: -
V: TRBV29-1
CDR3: CSVEGGQDYTGELFF
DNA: TGCAGCGTTGAAGGGGGGCAGGATTACACCGGGGAGCTGTTTTTT

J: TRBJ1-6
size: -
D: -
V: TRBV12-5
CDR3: CASGLRQGDSPLHF
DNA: TGTGCTAGTGGTTTGAGGCAGGGTGATTCACCCCTCCACTTT

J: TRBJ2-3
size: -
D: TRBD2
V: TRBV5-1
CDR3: CASSLGSSGFTDTQYF
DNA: TGCGCCAGCAGCTTGGGATCTAGCGGGTTCACAGATACGCAGTATTTT

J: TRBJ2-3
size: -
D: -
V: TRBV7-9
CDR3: CASRPARQEDTSQYF
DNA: TGTGCCAGCAGGCCCGCCCGACAGGAGGATACTTCGCAGTATTTT

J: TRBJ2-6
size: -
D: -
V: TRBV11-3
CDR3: CASSTRLQSSGANVLTF
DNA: TGTGCCAGCAGCACCCGACTGCAGAGCTCTGGGGCCAACGTCCTGACTTTC

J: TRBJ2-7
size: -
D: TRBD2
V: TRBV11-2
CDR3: CASSLEAGAYEQYF
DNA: TGTGCCAGCAGCTTAGAGGCGGGAGCCTACGAGCAGTACTTC

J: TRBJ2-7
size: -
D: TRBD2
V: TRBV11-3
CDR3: CASSLEGTNEQYF
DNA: TGTGCCAGCAGCTTAGAGGGGACTAACGAGCAGTACTTC

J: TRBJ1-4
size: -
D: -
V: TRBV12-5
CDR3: CASGLGEPVTNEKLFF
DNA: TGTGCTAGTGGTTTGGGGGAGCCCGTAACTAATGAAAAACTGTTTTTT

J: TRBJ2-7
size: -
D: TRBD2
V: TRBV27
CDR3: CASRSLILASYEQYF
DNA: TGTGCCAGCAGAAGTTTAATACTAGCGAGTTACGAGCAGTACTTC

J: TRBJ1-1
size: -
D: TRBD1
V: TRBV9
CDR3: CASSVAMAGGSEAFF
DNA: TGTGCCAGCAGCGTAGCTATGGCAGGGGGCTCTGAAGCTTTCTTT

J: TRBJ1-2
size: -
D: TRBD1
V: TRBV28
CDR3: CASNSVLRDRDYGYTF
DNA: TGTGCCAGCAATTCGGTCCTTCGGGACAGAGACTATGGCTACACCTTC

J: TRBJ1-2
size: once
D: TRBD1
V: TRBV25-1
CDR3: CASSGTGEVNYGYTF
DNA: TGTGCCAGCAGCGGCACAGGGGAAGTCAACTATGGCTACACCTTC

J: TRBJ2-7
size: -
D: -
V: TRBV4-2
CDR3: CASSQVLGSSYEQYF
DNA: TGTGCCAGCAGCCAAGTGCTAGGGAGCTCCTACGAGCAGTACTTC

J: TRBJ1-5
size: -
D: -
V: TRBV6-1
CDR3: CASSEGSSVYSNQPQHF
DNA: TGTGCCAGCAGTGAAGGCTCGTCAGTTTATAGCAATCAGCCCCAGCATTTT

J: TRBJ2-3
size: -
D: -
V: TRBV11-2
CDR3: CASSLDSVYVQYF
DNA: TGTGCCAGCAGCTTAGACTCGGTGTATGTGCAGTATTTT

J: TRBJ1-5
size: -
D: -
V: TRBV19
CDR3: CASSMRGDSNQPQHF
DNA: TGTGCCAGTAGTATGCGGGGCGATAGCAATCAGCCCCAGCATTTT

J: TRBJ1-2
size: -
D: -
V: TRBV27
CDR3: CASSGDNGYGYTF
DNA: TGTGCCAGCAGCGGGGACAACGGCTATGGCTACACCTTC

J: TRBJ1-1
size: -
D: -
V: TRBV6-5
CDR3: CASCLKGVGTEAFF
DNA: TGTGCCAGCTGTCTCAAAGGGGTCGGCACTGAAGCTTTCTTT

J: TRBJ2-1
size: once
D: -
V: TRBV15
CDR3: CATSRDQNRNNEQFF
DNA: TGTGCCACCAGCAGAGATCAGAACCGTAACAATGAGCAGTTCTTC

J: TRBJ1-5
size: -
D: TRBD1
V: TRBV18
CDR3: CASSPGQGYQPQHF
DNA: TGTGCCAGCTCACCGGGACAGGGGTATCAGCCCCAGCATTTT

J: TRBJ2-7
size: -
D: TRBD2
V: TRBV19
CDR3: CASSLASGRFSYEQYF
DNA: TGTGCCAGTAGTCTCGCTAGCGGGAGGTTCTCCTACGAGCAGTACTTC

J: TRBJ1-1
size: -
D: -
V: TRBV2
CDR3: CASRDNRLEAFF
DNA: TGTGCCAGCAGGGACAACAGGCTTGAAGCTTTCTTT